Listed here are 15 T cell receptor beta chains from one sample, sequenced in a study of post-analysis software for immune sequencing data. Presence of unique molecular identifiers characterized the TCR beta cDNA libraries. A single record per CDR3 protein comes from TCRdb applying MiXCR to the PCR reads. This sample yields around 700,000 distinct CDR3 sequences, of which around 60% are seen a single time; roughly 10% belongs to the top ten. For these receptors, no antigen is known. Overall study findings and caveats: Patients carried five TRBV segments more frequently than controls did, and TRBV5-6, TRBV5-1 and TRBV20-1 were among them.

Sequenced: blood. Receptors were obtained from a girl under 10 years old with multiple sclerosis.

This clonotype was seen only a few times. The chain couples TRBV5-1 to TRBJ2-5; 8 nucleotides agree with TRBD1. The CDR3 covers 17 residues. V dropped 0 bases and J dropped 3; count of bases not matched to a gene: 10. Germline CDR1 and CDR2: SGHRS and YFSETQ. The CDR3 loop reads CASSLAAQGAGEETQYF. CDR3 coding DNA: TGCGCCAGCAGCTTGGCCGCGCAGGGGGCCGGGGAAGAGACCCAGTACTTC.

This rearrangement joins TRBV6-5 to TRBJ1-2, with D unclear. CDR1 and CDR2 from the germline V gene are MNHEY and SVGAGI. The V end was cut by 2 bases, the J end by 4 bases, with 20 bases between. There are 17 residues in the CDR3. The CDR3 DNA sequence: TGTGCCAGCAGTTACAGCCCAGACCAGGCGGGCTCCTATGGCTACACCTTC. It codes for CASSYSPDQAGSYGYTF.

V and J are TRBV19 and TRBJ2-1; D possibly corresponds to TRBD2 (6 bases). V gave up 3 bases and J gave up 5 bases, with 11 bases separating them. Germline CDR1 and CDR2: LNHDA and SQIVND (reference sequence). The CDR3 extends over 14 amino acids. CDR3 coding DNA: TGTGCCAGTAGTATTAGCCTAGCGAACAATGAGCAGTTCTTC. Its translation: CASSISLANNEQFF. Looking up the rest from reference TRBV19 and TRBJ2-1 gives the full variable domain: DGGITQSPKYLFRKEGQNVTLSCEQNLNHDAMYWYRQDPGQGLRLIYYSQIVNDFQKGDIAEGYSVSREKKESFPLTVTSAQKNPTAFYLCASSISLANNEQFFGPGTRLTVL.

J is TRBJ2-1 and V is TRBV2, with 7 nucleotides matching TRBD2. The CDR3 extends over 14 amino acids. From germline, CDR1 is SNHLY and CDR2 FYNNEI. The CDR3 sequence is CASHSGRDYNEQFF. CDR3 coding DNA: TGTGCTTCTCATAGCGGGCGGGATTACAATGAGCAGTTCTTC.

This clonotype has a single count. The CDR3 region has the DNA TGTGCCATCAGTGCCCCGTCCTATAATTCACCCCTCCACTTT. Its translation is CAISAPSYNSPLHF. The chain joins TRBV10-3 to TRBJ1-6; D uncertain. The CDR3 is 14 residues long. The germline V and J ends were trimmed by 4 bases and 1 base, with 5 bases remaining between them. Looked up from germline, CDR1 is ENHRY and CDR2 is SYGVKD.

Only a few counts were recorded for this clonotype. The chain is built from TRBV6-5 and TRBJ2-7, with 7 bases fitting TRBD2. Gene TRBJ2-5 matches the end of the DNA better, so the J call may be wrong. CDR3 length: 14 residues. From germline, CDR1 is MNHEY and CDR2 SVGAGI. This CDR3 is CASSWGLLQETQYF. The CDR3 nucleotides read TGTGCCAGCAGTTGGGGACTACTACAAGAGACCCAGTACTTC.

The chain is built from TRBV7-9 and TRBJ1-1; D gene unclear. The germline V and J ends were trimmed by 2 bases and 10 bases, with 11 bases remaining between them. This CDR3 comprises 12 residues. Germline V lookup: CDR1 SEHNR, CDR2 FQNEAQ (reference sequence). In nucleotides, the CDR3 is TGTGCCAGCAGCTTAACGGTTTGGGGAGCTTTCTTT. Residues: CASSLTVWGAFF.

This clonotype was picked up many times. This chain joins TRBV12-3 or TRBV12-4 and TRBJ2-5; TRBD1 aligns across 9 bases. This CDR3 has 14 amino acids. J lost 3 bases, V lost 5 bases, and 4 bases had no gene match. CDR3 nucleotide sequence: TGTGCCAGCAGTCCCCGGACAGGGGAAGAGACCCAGTACTTC. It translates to CASSPRTGEETQYF.

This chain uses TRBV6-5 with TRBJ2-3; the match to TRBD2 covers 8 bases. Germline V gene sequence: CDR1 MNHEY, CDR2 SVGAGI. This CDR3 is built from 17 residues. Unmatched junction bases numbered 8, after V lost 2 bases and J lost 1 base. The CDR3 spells CASSYGNRAGGTDTQYF. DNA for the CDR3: TGTGCCAGCAGTTACGGTAATCGAGCGGGAGGCACAGATACGCAGTATTTT.

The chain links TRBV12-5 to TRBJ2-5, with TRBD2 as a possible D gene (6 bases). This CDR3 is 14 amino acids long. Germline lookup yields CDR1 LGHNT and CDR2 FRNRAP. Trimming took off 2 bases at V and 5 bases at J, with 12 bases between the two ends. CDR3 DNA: TGTGCTAGTGGTTTGTTCGGGAGTGGTGAGACCCAGTACTTC. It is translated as CASGLFGSGETQYF.

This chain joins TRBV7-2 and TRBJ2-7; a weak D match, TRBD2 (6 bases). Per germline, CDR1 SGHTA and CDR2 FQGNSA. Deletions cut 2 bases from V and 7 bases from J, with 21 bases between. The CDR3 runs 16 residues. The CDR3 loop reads CASSLYAGRGDNEQYF. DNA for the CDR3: TGTGCCAGCAGCTTATACGCGGGGCGAGGCGACAATGAGCAGTACTTC.

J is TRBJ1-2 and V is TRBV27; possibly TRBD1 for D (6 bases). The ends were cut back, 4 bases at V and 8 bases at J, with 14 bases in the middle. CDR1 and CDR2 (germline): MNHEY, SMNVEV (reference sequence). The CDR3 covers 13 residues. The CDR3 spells CASSSTGLQGYTF. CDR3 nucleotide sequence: TGTGCCAGCAGTTCCACAGGGTTGCAGGGCTACACCTTC.

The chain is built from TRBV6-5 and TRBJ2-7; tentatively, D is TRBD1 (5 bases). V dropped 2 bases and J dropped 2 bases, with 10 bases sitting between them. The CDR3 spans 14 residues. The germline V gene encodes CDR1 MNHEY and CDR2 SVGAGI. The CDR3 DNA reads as TGTGCCAGCAGTTACGGGGCTGGGGCCTACGAGCAGTACTTC. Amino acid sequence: CASSYGAGAYEQYF.

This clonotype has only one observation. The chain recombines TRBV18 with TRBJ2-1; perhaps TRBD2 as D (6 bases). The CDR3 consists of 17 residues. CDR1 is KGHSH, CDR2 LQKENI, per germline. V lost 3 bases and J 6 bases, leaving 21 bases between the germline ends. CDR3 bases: TGTGCCAGCTCACCGGTTGAGCCGGGGGTATTCACCAATGAGCAGTTCTTC. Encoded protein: CASSPVEPGVFTNEQFF.

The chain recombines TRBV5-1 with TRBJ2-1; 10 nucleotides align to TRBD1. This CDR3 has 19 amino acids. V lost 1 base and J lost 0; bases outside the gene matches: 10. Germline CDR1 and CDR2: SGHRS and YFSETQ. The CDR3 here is CASSLWAPGQGFSYNEQFF. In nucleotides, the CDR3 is TGCGCCAGCAGCTTGTGGGCGCCGGGACAGGGGTTCTCCTACAATGAGCAGTTCTTC.